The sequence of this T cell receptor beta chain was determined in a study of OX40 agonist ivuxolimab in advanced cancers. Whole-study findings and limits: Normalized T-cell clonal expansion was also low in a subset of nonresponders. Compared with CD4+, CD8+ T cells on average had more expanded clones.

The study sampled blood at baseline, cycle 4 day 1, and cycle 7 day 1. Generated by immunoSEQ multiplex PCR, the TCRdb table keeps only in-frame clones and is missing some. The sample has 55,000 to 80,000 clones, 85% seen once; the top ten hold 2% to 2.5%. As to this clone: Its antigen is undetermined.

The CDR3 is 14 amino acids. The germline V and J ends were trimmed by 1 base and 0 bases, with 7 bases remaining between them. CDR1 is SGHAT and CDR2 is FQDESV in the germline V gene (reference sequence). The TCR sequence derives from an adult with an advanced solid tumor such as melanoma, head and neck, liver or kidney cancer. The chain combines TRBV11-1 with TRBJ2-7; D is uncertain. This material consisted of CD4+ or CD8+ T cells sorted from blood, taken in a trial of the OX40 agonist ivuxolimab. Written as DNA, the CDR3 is TGTGCCAGCAGCTTAGACATTTTCTCCTACGAGCAGTACTTC. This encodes CASSLDIFSYEQYF.